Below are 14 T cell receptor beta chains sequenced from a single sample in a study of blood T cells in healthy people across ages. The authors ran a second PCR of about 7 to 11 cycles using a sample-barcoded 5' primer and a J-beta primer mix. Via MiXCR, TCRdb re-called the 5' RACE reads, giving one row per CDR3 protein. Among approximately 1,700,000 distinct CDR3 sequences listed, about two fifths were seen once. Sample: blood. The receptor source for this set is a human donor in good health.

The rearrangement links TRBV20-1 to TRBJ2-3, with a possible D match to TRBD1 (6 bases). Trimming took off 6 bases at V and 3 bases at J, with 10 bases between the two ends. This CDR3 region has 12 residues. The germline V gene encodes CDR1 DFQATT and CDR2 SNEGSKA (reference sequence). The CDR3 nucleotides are TGCAGTGCCATCACAGGGACAGATACGCAGTATTTT. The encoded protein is CSAITGTDTQYF.

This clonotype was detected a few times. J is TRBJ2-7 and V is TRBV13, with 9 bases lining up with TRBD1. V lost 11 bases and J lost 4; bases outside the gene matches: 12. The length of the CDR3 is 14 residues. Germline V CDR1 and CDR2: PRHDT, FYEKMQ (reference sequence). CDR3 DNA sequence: TGTGCCGGCGGCACCCGGGACAGGGATTACGAGCAGTACTTC. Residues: CAGGTRDRDYEQYF. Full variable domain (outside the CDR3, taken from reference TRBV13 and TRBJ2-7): AAGVIQSPRHLIKEKRETATLKCYPIPRHDTVYWYQQGPGQDPQFLISFYEKMQSDKGSIPDRFSAQQFSDYHSELNMSSLELGDSALYFCAGGTRDRDYEQYFGPGTRLTVT.

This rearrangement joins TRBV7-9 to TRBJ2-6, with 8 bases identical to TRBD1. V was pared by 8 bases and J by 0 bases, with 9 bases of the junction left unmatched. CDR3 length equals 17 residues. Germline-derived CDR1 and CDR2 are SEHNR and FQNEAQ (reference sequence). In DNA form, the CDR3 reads TGTGCCAGCGATCCCGGGACAGGATACTCTGGGGCCAACGTCCTGACTTTC. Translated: CASDPGTGYSGANVLTF.

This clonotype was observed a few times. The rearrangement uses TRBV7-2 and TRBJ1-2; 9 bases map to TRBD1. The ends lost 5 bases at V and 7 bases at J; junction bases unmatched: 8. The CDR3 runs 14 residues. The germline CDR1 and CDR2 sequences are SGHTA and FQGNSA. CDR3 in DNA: TGTGCCAGCAGCGGACGGACAGGGGAGGGTGGCTACACCTTC. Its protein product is CASSGRTGEGGYTF.

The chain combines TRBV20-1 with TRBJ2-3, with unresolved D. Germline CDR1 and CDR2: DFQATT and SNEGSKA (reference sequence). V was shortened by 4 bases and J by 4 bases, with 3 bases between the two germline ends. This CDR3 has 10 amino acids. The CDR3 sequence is CSAKADTQYF. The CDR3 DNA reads TGCAGTGCTAAGGCAGATACGCAGTATTTT.

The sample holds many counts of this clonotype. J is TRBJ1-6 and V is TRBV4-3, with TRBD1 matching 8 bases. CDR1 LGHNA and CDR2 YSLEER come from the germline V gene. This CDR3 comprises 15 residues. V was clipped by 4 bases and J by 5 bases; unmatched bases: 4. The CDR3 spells CASSRLDRDNSPLHF. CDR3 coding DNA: TGCGCCAGCAGCCGGCTGGACAGGGATAATTCACCCCTCCACTTT.

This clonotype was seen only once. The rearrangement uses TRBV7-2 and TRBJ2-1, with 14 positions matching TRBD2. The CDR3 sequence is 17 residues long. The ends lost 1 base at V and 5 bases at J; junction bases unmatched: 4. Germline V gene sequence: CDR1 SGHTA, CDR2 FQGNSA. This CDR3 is CASSLGLAGGQNNEQFF. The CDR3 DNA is TGTGCCAGCAGCTTAGGACTAGCGGGGGGGCAGAACAATGAGCAGTTCTTC.

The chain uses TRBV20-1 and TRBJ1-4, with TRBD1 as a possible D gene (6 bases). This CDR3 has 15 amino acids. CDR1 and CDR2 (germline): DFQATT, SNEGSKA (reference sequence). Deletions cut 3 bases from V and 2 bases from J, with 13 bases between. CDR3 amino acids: CSASNTGQTNEKLFF. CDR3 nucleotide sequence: TGCAGTGCTAGTAATACAGGGCAGACTAATGAAAAACTGTTTTTT.

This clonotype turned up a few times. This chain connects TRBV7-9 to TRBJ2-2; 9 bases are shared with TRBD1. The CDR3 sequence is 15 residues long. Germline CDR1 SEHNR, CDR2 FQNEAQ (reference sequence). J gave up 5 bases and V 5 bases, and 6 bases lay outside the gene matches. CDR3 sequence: CASSAHRGLTGELFF. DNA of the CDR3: TGTGCCAGCAGCGCACACAGGGGGCTAACCGGGGAGCTGTTTTTT.

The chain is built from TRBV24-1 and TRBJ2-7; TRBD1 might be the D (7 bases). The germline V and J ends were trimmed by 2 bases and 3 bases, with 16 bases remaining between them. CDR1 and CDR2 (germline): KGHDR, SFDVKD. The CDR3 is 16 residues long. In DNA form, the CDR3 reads TGTGCCACCAGTGATTCCTCAGGGGGACTGGGCTACGAGCAGTACTTC. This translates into CATSDSSGGLGYEQYF.

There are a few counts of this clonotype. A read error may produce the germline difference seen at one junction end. CDR3 sequence (DNA): TGCAGCGTTGAAGCCCCTGGCACGGATACGCAGTATTTT. This gives the protein CSVEAPGTDTQYF. The chain couples TRBV29-1 to TRBJ2-3; D call uncertain. Germline values: CDR1 SQVTM, CDR2 ANQGSEA. The CDR3 is made up of 13 amino acids.

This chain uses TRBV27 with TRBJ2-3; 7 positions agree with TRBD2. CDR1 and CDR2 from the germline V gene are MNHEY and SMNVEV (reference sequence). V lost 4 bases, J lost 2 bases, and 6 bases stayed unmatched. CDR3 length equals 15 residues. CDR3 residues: CASSYSGEATDTQYF. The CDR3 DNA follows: TGTGCCAGCAGTTACAGCGGGGAAGCCACAGATACGCAGTATTTT.

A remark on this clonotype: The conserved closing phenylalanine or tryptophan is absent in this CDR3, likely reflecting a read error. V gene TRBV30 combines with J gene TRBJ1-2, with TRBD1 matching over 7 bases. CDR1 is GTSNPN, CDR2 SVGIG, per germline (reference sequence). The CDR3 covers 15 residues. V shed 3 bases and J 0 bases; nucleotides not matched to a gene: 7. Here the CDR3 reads CAWRSRQGTNYGYTL. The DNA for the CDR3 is TGTGCCTGGAGAAGTAGACAGGGAACTAACTATGGCTACACCCTC.

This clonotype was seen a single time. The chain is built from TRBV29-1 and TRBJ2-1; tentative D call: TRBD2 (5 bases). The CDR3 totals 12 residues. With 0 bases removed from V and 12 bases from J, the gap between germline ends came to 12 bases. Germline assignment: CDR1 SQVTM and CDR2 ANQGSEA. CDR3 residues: CSVEELDRGQFF. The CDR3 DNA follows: TGCAGCGTTGAAGAACTAGACCGAGGGCAGTTCTTC.